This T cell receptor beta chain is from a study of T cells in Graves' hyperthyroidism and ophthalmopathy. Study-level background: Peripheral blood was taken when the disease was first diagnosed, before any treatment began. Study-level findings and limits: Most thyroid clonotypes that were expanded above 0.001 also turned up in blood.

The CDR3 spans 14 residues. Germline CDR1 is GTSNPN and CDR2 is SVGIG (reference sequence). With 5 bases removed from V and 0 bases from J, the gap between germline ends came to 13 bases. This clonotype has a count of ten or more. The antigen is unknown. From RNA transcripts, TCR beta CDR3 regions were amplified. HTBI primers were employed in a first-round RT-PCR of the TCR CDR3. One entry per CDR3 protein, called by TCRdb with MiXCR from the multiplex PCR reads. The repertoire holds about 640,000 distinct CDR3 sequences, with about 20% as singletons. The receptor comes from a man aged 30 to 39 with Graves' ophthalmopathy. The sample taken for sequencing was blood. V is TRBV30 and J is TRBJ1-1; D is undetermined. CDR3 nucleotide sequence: TGTGCCTGGGCCTTGGGCAGGTTGAACACTGAAGCTTTCTTT. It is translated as CAWALGRLNTEAFF.